A selection of T cell receptor beta chains follows, all from one sample in a study of cytomegalovirus exposure and HLA in healthy donors. The data were produced by immunoSEQ multiplex PCR, yet TCRdb's version contains in-frame clones alone and is incomplete. This sample has 180,000 or so clones, with 80% found just once. The sequencing sample was made of PBMCs. Receptors were obtained from a girl aged 5 to 17 in good health and CMV-seropositive. CDR3s include the opening cysteine and the closing phenylalanine or tryptophan. D genes are given only for firm matches.

CDR3: CASSLAFRGLAKNIQYF
DNA: TGCGCCAGCAGCTTGGCCTTCAGGGGGCTAGCCAAAAACATTCAGTACTTC
V: TRBV5-1
D: TRBD1
J: TRBJ2-4

CDR3: CASSIALQASYEQYF
DNA: TGTGCCAGTAGTATCGCTCTACAGGCCTCCTACGAGCAGTACTTC
V: TRBV19
D: .
J: TRBJ2-7

CDR3: CASSHGTGQGEDQPQHF
DNA: TGTGCCAGCAGCCACGGAACGGGACAGGGTGAAGATCAGCCCCAGCATTTT
V: TRBV4-2
D: TRBD1
J: TRBJ1-5

CDR3: CASNLQGANTEAFF
DNA: TGTGCCAGCAACCTACAGGGGGCGAACACTGAAGCTTTCTTT
V: TRBV7-9
D: TRBD1
J: TRBJ1-1

CDR3: CASSIQGRVDYGYTF
DNA: TGTGCCAGTAGTATCCAGGGGAGGGTGGACTATGGCTACACCTTC
V: TRBV19
D: .
J: TRBJ1-2

CDR3: CSVESGNWNTEAFF
DNA: TGCAGCGTTGAGTCGGGGAATTGGAACACTGAAGCTTTCTTT
V: TRBV29-1
D: .
J: TRBJ1-1

CDR3: CASSVEGRVDTQYF
DNA: TGTGCCAGCAGCGTAGAGGGCAGGGTAGATACGCAGTATTTT
V: TRBV9
D: .
J: TRBJ2-3

CDR3: CASSGGIWESYNEQFF
DNA: TGTGCCAGCAGTGGAGGGATATGGGAGTCCTACAATGAGCAGTTCTTC
V: TRBV6-1
D: .
J: TRBJ2-1

CDR3: CAMGGGRLDGYTF
DNA: TGTGCCATGGGGGGAGGGAGGCTCGATGGCTACACCTTC
V: TRBV10-3
D: .
J: TRBJ1-2

CDR3: CTSSGEGFYNEQFF
DNA: TGCACCAGCAGTGGGGAGGGGTTTTACAATGAGCAGTTCTTC
V: TRBV10-2
D: TRBD2
J: TRBJ2-1

CDR3: CASSGGHSEQYF
DNA: TGTGCCAGCAGTGGGGGACATTCCGAGCAGTACTTC
V: TRBV27
D: .
J: TRBJ2-7

CDR3: CSVVGRGRLSDQFF
DNA: TGCAGCGTTGTCGGCAGGGGGCGGCTTTCTGACCAGTTCTTC
V: TRBV29-1
D: TRBD1
J: TRBJ2-1

CDR3: CASSPNDKDTEAFF
DNA: TGTGCCAGCTCACCAAACGACAAGGACACTGAAGCTTTCTTT
V: TRBV18
D: .
J: TRBJ1-1